What follows is one T cell receptor beta chain and its context. The sample is drawn from a study of T cell responses to AZD1222 COVID-19 vaccine. In germline, CDR1 is SGHNT, CDR2 YYREEE (reference sequence). V was clipped by 4 bases and J by 8 bases; unmatched bases: 7. CDR3 length: 13 residues. Profiling relied on immunoSEQ multiplex PCR, and the TCRdb table lists in-frame clones only, not all of them. The profile covers about 96,000 clones, with roughly nine tenths appearing a single time and more than 1.5% taken by the ten largest. This clonotype was sampled from an adult in good health. Sequencing was performed on peripheral blood, taken on day 0 of AZD1222 vaccination. The chain uses TRBV5-4 and TRBJ1-2; 8 nucleotides match TRBD1. CDR3 nucleotide sequence: TGTGCCAGCAGCGCGACAGGGGCTCAGGGCTACACCTTC. It is translated as CASSATGAQGYTF.